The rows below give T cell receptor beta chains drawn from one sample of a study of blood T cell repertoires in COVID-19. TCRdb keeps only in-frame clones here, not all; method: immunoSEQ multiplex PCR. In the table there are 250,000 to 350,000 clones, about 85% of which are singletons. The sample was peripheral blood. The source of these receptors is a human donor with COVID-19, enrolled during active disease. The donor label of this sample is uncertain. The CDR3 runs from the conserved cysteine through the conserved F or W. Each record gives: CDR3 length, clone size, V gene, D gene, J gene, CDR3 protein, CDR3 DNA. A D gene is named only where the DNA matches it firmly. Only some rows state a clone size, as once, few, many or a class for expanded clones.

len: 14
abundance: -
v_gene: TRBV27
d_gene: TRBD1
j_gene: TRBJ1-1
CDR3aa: CASSLGTARTEAFF
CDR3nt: TGTGCCAGCAGTTTAGGGACAGCTCGGACTGAAGCTTTCTTT

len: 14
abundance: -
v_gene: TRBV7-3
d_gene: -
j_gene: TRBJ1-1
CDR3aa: CASSLLAVNTEAFF
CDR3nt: TGTGCCAGCAGCTTATTAGCCGTCAACACTGAAGCTTTCTTT

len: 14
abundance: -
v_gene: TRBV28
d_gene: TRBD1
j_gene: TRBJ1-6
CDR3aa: CASRDDRADSPLHF
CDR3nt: TGTGCCAGCAGGGATGACAGGGCTGATTCACCCCTCCACTTT

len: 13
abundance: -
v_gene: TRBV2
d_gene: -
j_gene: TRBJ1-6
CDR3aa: CATQGNRNSPLHF
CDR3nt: TGTGCCACTCAGGGGAATCGGAATTCACCCCTCCACTTT

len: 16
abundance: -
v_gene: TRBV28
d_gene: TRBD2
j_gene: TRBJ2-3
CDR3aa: CASSILAGGKLDTQYF
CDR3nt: TGTGCCAGCAGTATACTAGCGGGAGGCAAACTTGATACGCAGTATTTT

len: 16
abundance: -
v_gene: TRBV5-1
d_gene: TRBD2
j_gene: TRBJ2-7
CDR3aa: CASSLEIAGGSYEQYF
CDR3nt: TGCGCCAGCAGCTTGGAGATAGCGGGAGGCTCCTACGAGCAGTACTTC

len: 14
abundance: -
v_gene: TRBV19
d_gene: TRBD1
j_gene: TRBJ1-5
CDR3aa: CAIADRDRIQPQHF
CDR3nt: TGTGCCATCGCGGACAGGGATAGGATTCAGCCCCAGCATTTT

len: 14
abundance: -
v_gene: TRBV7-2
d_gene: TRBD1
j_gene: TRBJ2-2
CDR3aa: CASSFPTGVGELFF
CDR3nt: TGTGCCAGCAGCTTCCCGACAGGGGTCGGGGAGCTGTTTTTT

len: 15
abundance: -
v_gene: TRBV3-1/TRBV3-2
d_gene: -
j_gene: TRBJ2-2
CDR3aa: CASSVHRIFTGELFF
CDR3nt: TGTGCCAGCAGCGTACACAGGATTTTCACCGGGGAGCTGTTTTTT

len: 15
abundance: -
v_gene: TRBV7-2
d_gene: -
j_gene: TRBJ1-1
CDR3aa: CASSPEGQENTEAFF
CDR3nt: TGTGCCAGCAGCCCAGAGGGACAAGAGAACACTGAAGCTTTCTTT

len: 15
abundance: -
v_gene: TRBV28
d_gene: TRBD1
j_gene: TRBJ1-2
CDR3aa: CASSLLGQVQYGYTF
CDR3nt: TGTGCCAGCAGTTTATTGGGACAGGTGCAATATGGCTACACCTTC

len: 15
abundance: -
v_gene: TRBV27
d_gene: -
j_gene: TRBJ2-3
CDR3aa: CASRLLPTGTDTQYF
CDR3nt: TGTGCCAGCAGGCTACTTCCTACTGGCACAGATACGCAGTATTTT

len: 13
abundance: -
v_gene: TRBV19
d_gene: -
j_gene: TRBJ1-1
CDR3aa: CASSIPKSTEAFF
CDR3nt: TGTGCCAGTAGTATTCCAAAATCAACTGAAGCTTTCTTT

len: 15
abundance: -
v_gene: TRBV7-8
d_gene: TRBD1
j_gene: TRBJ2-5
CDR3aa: CASSLWTGPQETQYF
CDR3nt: TGTGCCAGCAGCTTATGGACAGGGCCTCAAGAGACCCAGTACTTC

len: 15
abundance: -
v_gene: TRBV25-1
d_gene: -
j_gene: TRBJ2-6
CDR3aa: CASSGGGPGANVLTF
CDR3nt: TGTGCCAGCAGTGGGGGAGGACCAGGGGCCAACGTCCTGACTTTC

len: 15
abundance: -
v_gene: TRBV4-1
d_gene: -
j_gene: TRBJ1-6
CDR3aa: CASSNHLVRNSPLHF
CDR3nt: TGCGCCAGCAGCAATCACCTAGTCCGAAATTCACCCCTCCACTTT

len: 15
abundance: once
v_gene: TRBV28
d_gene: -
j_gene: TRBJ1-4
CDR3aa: CASSKPPGQSEKLFF
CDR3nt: TGTGCCAGCAGTAAACCTCCGGGACAAAGTGAAAAACTGTTTTTT

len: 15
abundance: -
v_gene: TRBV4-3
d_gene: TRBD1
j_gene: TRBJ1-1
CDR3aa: CASSQAGTGATEAFF
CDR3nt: TGCGCCAGCAGCCAAGCGGGGACAGGGGCCACTGAAGCTTTCTTT

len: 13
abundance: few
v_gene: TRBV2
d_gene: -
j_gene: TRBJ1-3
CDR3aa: CATSRSSGNTIYF
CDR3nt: TGTGCCACCTCTCGGTCCTCTGGAAACACCATATATTTT

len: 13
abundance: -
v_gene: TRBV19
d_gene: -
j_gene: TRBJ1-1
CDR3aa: CASSFRVRTEAFF
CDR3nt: TGTGCCAGTAGTTTCAGGGTACGGACTGAAGCTTTCTTT

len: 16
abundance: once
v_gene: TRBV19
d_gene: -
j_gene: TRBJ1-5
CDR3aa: CASSMIGGRSNQPQHF
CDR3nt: TGTGCCAGTAGTATGATAGGGGGAAGGAGCAATCAGCCCCAGCATTTT

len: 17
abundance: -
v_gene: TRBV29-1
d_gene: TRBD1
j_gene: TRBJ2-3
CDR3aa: CSVEGGRGLVNTDTQYF
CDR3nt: TGCAGCGTTGAAGGAGGCAGGGGGCTAGTTAACACAGATACGCAGTATTTT

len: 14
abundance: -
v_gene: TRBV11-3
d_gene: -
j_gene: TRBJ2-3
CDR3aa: CASSTGPEVDTQYF
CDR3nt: TGTGCCAGCAGCACAGGGCCGGAGGTGGATACGCAGTATTTT

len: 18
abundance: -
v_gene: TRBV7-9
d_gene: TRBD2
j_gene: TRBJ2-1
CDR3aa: CASSFGLAELYSYNEQFF
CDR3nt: TGTGCCAGCAGCTTCGGACTAGCGGAATTATACTCCTACAATGAGCAGTTCTTC

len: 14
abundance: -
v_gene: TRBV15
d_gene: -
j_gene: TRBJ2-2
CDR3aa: CATRGVVDTGELFF
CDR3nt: TGTGCCACCAGGGGAGTAGTAGACACCGGGGAGCTGTTTTTT

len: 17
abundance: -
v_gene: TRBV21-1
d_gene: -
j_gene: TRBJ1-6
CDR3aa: CASSPRGGIPDNSPLHF
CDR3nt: TGTGCCAGCAGCCCCCGGGGCGGGATCCCTGATAATTCACCCCTCCACTTT

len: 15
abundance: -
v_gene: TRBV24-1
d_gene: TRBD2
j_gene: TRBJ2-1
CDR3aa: CATSDPAGVSNEQFF
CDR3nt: TGTGCCACCAGTGACCCAGCGGGAGTTTCTAATGAGCAGTTCTTC

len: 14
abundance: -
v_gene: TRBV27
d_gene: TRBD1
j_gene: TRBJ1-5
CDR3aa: CASRPTGGDQPQHF
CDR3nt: TGTGCCAGCAGACCGACAGGGGGAGATCAGCCCCAGCATTTT

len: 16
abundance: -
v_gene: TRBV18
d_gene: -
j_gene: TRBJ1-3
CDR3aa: CASSPLQGWAGNTIYF
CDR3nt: TGTGCCAGCTCACCTCTTCAGGGTTGGGCTGGAAACACCATATATTTT

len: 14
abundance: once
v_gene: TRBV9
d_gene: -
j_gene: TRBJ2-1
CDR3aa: CASSVEGELNEQFF
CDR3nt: TGTGCCAGCAGCGTAGAAGGGGAATTAAATGAGCAGTTCTTC

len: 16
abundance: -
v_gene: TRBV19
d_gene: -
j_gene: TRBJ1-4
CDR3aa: CASSGMVRGFNEKLFF
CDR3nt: TGTGCCAGTAGTGGAATGGTCAGAGGCTTTAATGAAAAACTGTTTTTT

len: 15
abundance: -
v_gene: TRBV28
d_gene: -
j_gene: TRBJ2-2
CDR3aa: CASRITGNSGGELFF
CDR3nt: TGTGCCAGCAGGATAACAGGGAATTCAGGAGGGGAGCTGTTTTTT

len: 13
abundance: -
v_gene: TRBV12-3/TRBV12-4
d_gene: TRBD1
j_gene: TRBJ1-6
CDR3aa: CASGDRVNSPLHF
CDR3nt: TGTGCCAGCGGCGACAGGGTGAATTCACCCCTCCACTTT

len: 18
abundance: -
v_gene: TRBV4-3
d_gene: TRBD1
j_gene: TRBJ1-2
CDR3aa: CASSQDLPGTGTAYGYTF
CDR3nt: TGCGCCAGCAGCCAAGATTTACCCGGAACCGGGACAGCCTATGGCTACACCTTC

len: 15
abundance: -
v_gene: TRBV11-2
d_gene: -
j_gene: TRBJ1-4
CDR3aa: CASSLDRGGNEKLFF
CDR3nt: TGTGCCAGCAGCCTAGATCGAGGAGGGAATGAAAAACTGTTTTTT

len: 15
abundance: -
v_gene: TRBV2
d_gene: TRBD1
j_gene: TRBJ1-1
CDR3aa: CASRRGDRGNTEAFF
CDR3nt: TGTGCCAGCAGGAGGGGGGACAGGGGGAACACTGAAGCTTTCTTT

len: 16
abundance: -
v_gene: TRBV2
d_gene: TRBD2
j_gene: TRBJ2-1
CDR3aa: CASSGHLAGVRDEQFF
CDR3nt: TGTGCCAGCAGTGGACACCTAGCGGGAGTGCGGGATGAGCAGTTCTTC

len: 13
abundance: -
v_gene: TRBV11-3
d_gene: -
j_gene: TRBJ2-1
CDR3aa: CASSLGVGNEQFF
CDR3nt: TGTGCCAGCAGCCTGGGCGTCGGCAATGAGCAGTTCTTC

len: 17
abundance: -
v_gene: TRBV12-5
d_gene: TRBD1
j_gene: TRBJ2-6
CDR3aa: CASGVGADREKSSVLTF
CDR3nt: TGTGCTAGTGGTGTGGGGGCAGACAGGGAGAAGTCCAGCGTCCTGACTTTC

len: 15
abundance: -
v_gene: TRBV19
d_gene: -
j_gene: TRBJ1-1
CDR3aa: CASTALRGGETEAFF
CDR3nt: TGTGCCAGTACCGCTCTCAGGGGTGGTGAGACTGAAGCTTTCTTT

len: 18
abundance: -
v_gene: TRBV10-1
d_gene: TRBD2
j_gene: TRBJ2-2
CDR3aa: CASSAPTSGASNTGELFF
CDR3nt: TGCGCCAGCAGTGCCCCGACTAGCGGGGCTTCAAACACCGGGGAGCTGTTTTTT

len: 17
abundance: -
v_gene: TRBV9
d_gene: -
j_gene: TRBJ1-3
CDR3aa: CASSVGPGISSGNTIYF
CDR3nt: TGTGCCAGCAGCGTAGGACCAGGAATTAGCTCTGGAAACACCATATATTTT

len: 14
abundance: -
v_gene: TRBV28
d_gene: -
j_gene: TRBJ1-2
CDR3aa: CASSLPGGITGYTF
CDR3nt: TGTGCCAGCAGTTTACCGGGGGGAATTACTGGCTACACCTTC

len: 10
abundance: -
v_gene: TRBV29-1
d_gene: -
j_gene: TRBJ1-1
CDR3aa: CSVRDTEAFF
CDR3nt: TGCAGCGTCCGGGACACTGAAGCTTTCTTT

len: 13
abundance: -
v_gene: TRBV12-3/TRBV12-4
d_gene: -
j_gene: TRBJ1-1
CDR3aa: CASSQEGDTEAFF
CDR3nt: TGTGCCAGCAGCCAAGAGGGGGACACTGAAGCTTTCTTT

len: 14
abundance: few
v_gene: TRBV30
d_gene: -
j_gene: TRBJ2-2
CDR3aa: CAWKRLATTGELFF
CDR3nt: TGTGCCTGGAAGCGGCTAGCGACGACCGGGGAGCTGTTTTTT

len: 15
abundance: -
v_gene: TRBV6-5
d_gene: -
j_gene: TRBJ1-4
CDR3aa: CASSPVRLGNEKLFF
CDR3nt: TGTGCCAGCAGCCCAGTACGCCTCGGGAATGAAAAACTGTTTTTT

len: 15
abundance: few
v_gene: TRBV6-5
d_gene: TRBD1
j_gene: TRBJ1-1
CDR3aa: CASLKLDRFNTEAFF
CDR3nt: TGTGCCAGCCTGAAACTGGACAGGTTCAACACTGAAGCTTTCTTT

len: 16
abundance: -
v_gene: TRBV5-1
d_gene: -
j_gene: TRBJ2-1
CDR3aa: CASSLNRLGGQGEQFF
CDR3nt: TGCGCCAGCAGCTTGAATCGTTTGGGGGGGCAAGGTGAGCAGTTCTTC